The present T cell receptor (beta chain) was sequenced within a study of breast tumors, draining lymph nodes, adjacent tissues. The germline gives CDR1 KGHDR, CDR2 SFDVKD. The CDR3 length is 12 residues. The lymph nodes were axillary draining lymph nodes from breast cancer patients. To note about this clonotype: A junction boundary mismatches the germline segment, possibly from a read error.

TCRdb processed the multiplex PCR reads anew with MiXCR; each CDR3 protein has one entry. The data show approximately 210,000 distinct CDR3 sequences, about 34% seen once. Sequenced input: axillary lymph node tissue. The V call is TRBV24-1, the J call TRBJ1-2; TRBD1 is a possible D gene (6 bases). This sequence originates from a female donor with breast cancer. Some clones in this sample may be carry-over from other donors' samples. For the CDR3, the DNA is TGTGCCTCCAGGGGAAGAGGCTATGGCTACACCTTC. Protein: CASRGRGYGYTF.